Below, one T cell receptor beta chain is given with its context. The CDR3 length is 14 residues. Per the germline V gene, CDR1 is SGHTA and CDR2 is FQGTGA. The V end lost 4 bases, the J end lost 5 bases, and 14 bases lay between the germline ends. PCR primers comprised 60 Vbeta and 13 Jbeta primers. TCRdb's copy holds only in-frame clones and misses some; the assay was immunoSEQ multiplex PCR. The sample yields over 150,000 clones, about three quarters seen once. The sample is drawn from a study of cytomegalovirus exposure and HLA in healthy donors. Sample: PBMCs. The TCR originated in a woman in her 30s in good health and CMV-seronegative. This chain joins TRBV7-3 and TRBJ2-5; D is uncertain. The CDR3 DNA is TGTGCCAGCAGCTCGCCCGGTAGTATCGAGACCCAGTACTTC. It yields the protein CASSSPGSIETQYF. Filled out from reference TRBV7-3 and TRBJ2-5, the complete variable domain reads GAGVSQTPSNKVTEKGKYVELRCDPISGHTALYWYRQSLGQGPEFLIYFQGTGAADDSGLPNDRFFAVRPEGSVSTLKIQRTERGDSAVYLCASSSPGSIETQYFGPGTRLLVL.